This T cell receptor beta chain was found in a study of shared clonotypes between healthy human individuals. Study-wide results and caveats: The donor pool, a small one, limited the genetic and exposure-history diversity represented.

CDR3 length: 12 amino acids. The germline CDR1 and CDR2 sequences are MDHEN and SYDVKM. V shed 7 bases and J shed 7 bases, with 11 bases lying between them. On this clone: Its antigen is undetermined.

Assay runs were performed at deep level. Only in-frame clones appear in the TCRdb table, and some are missing; sequencing was by immunoSEQ multiplex PCR. This table holds over a million clones, roughly 96% found once. V usage is TRBV28 and J usage is TRBJ1-5; D uncertain. This TCR was recovered from a man aged 25 to 40 in good health. Input material: naive CD4+ T cells sorted from blood. Indicated subset: CD45RA+ positively selected. CDR3 sequence reads: CASTPTGQPQHF. The CDR3 bases are TGTGCCAGCACCCCGACTGGGCAGCCCCAGCATTTT.